This T cell receptor (beta chain) stems from a study of PD-1 blockade in mismatch repair-deficient tumors. Study information: Patients had about 13 mismatch repair-deficient cancer types and were previously treated and progressing.

V dropped 2 bases and J dropped 4; count of bases not matched to a gene: 8. CDR3 size: 17 residues. Per the germline V gene, CDR1 is SGHRS and CDR2 is YFSETQ. PCR or immunohistochemistry showed mismatch repair deficiency in every enrolled patient. Clones were read by immunoSEQ multiplex PCR, and TCRdb kept only the in-frame ones, dropping some. The sample lists 20,000 to 25,000 clones, 80% to 90% occurring once. The receptor was derived from an adult with mismatch repair-deficient cancer. Source: peripheral blood, taken 2 weeks after starting pembrolizumab. The rearrangement joins TRBV5-1 to TRBJ2-6, with TRBD2 matching over 8 bases. CDR3 nucleotide sequence: TGCGCCAGCAGCTTTGGTGGTAGCGGGACCGGGGCCAACGTCCTGACTTTC. Translating it yields CASSFGGSGTGANVLTF.